The 13 T cell receptor beta chains listed next were all sequenced from one sample in a study of T cells in tuberculosis. Only in-frame clones appear in the TCRdb table, and some are missing; sequencing was by immunoSEQ multiplex PCR. The data show 24,000 or so clones, roughly 95% seen once. Sequencing was carried out using PBMCs. Receptors originate from a donor aged 10 to 29 with latent tuberculosis or without tuberculosis infection.

The chain couples TRBV7-8 to TRBJ1-4, with D perhaps matching TRBD1 (5 bases). Between the trimmed V and J ends, which lost 3 bases and 8 bases, there was a span of 16 bases. Germline loops: CDR1 SGHVS, CDR2 FQNEAQ. The length of the CDR3 is 15 residues. The CDR3 DNA is TGTGCCAGCAGCTTTGACAGCAACGGGCACGAAAAACTGTTTTTT. Its translation is CASSFDSNGHEKLFF. Variable domain in full (rest from reference TRBV7-8 and TRBJ1-4): GAGVSQSPRYKVAKRGQDVALRCDPISGHVSLFWYQQALGQGPEFLTYFQNEAQLDKSGLPSDRFFAERPEGSVSTLKIQRTQQEDSAVYLCASSFDSNGHEKLFFGSGTQLSVL.

The count of this clone is one. The chain carries TRBV7-2 and TRBJ2-5; no reliable D call. V lost 5 bases and J lost 9, with 10 bases in between. Germline V gene lookup returns CDR1 SGHTA and CDR2 FQGNSA. The CDR3 is made up of 11 amino acids. In DNA, the CDR3 is TGTGCCAGCAGCCCGTCAGGCGCCCAGTACTTC. The encoded protein is CASSPSGAQYF.

The V and J genes are TRBV29-1 and TRBJ2-7; TRBD1 is a possible D gene (5 bases). Per germline, CDR1 SQVTM and CDR2 ANQGSEA. The CDR3 has 13 residues. Trimming removed 6 bases from V and 0 bases from J, with 12 bases in between. The CDR3 region has the DNA TGCAGCGTACTTTCGGACACCTCCTACGAGCAGTACTTC. This sequence encodes CSVLSDTSYEQYF.

The chain couples TRBV6-5 to TRBJ2-2; tentative D call: TRBD2 (6 bases). This CDR3 is built from 15 residues. Trimming shortened V by 6 bases and J by 7 bases, and 18 bases separated the two germline ends. Germline CDR1 MNHEY, CDR2 SVGAGI. The CDR3 is CASSPLGPGVGELFF. CDR3 nucleotide sequence: TGTGCCAGCAGCCCGCTGGGTCCGGGGGTCGGGGAGCTGTTTTTT.

The chain is built from TRBV4-1 and TRBJ2-3, with 8 bases aligning to TRBD2. The CDR3 is 17 residues long. CDR1 is MGHRA, CDR2 YSYEKL, per germline. V lost 1 base, J lost 6 bases, and 12 bases stayed unmatched. CDR3 coding DNA: TGCGCCAGCAGCCAAGCCCCGGGACTAGAAACAGGCGATACGCAGTATTTT. Translation gives CASSQAPGLETGDTQYF.

The V call is TRBV29-1, the J call TRBJ2-3, with D maybe TRBD2 (6 bases). V was clipped by 3 bases and J by 1 base, with 8 bases between them. This CDR3 is 13 amino acids long. Germline loops: CDR1 SQVTM, CDR2 ANQGSEA. The CDR3 sequence: CSVERDRTDTQYF. CDR3 nucleotides: TGCAGCGTTGAGCGGGACCGCACAGATACGCAGTATTTT.

The chain carries TRBV6-1 and TRBJ2-7, with 7 bases aligning to TRBD2. The CDR3 covers 13 residues. Per germline, CDR1 MNHNS and CDR2 SASEGT. The V segment lost 8 bases and the J segment 7 bases; nucleotides outside the gene matches: 11. CDR3 sequence: CASVPGGSNEQYV. DNA of the CDR3: TGTGCCAGCGTGCCGGGGGGATCGAATGAGCAGTACGTC.

The rearrangement joins TRBV29-1 to TRBJ1-2; D not resolved. This CDR3 is built from 10 residues. The V end was cut by 4 bases, the J end by 10 bases, with 10 bases between. Germline V gene lookup returns CDR1 SQVTM and CDR2 ANQGSEA. CDR3 nucleotides: TGCAGCGTTGCGACAATAGACTACACCTTC. Amino acids: CSVATIDYTF. The whole variable domain, remainder taken from reference TRBV29-1 and TRBJ1-2, is SAVISQKPSRDICQRGTSLTIQCQVDSQVTMMFWYRQQPGQSLTLIATANQGSEATYESGFVIDKFPISRPNLTFSTLTVSNMSPEDSSIYLCSVATIDYTFGSGTRLTVV.

The chain links TRBV21-1 to TRBJ2-7; TRBD2 is the table's D call and was not checked against the DNA. TRBV21-1 represents a pseudogene. The length of the CDR3 is 16 residues. The CDR3: CASSPRRCGESYEQYF. The CDR3 bases are TGTGCCAGCAGCCCACGACGGTGCGGGGAATCCTACGAGCAGTACTTC.

V gene TRBV7-9 combines with J gene TRBJ1-2; no clear D. The germline V gene has CDR1 SEHNR and CDR2 FQNEAQ (reference sequence). V lost 5 bases to trimming and J lost 0 bases, with 13 bases between them. The CDR3 contains 15 residues. In nucleotides, the CDR3 is TGTGCCAGCAGCCCGTTGGGAGCCGCTAACTATGGCTACACCTTC. This sequence encodes CASSPLGAANYGYTF.

The CDR3 sequence is CASSLQGFKDTQYF. The CDR3 DNA sequence: TGCGCCAGCAGCTTACAGGGGTTCAAGGATACGCAGTATTTT. The V call is TRBV5-1, the J call TRBJ2-3; 7 nucleotides match TRBD1. CDR3 length: 14 amino acids. The germline gives CDR1 SGHRS, CDR2 YFSETQ. Germline trimming cut 2 bases from V and 6 bases from J; bases unmatched to any gene: 6.

The J gene is TRBJ2-3, the V gene TRBV2; D is ambiguous. Germline V lookup: CDR1 SNHLY, CDR2 FYNNEI. V lost 3 bases, J lost 1 base, and 5 bases lay in between. The CDR3 loop spans 13 amino acids. CDR3 nucleotides: TGTGCCAGCAGTGACTTTGGCACAGATACGCAGTATTTT. Amino acid sequence: CASSDFGTDTQYF.

This chain joins TRBV5-1 and TRBJ2-2, with a possible D match to TRBD1 (5 bases). V lost 7 bases and J lost 4, with 14 bases in between. This CDR3 comprises 14 residues. The V gene's germline CDR1 is SGHRS and CDR2 YFSETQ. As DNA, the CDR3 is TGCGCCAGCGGTAACAGGCTACCCACCGGGGAGCTGTTTTTT. Protein: CASGNRLPTGELFF.